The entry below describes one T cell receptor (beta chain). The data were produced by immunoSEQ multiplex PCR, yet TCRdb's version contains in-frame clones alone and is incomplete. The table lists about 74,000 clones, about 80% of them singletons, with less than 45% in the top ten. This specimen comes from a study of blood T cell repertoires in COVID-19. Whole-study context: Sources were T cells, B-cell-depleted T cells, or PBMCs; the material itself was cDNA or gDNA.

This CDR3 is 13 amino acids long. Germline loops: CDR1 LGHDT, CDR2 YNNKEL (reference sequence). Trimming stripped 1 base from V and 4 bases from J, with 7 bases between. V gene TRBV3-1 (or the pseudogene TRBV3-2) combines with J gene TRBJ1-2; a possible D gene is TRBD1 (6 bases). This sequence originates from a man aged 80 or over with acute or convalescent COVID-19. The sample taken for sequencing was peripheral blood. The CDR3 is CASSQGGRYGYTF. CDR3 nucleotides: TGTGCCAGCAGCCAAGGGGGGCGCTATGGCTACACCTTC.